This T cell receptor (beta chain) was identified in a study of Ad26.COV2.S vaccination and SARS-CoV-2 variants. On the study more broadly: The donor belonged to the COV1001 Ad26.COV2.S trial arm. Intramuscularly, Ad26.COV2.S was given either once or twice, 56 days apart.

Regarding this clone: Its antigen remains unidentified.

Study-wide results and limits: Substantial breadth was reported for post-vaccination spike-specific CD8+ and CD4+ T cells.

Treatment of the sample: some 19 received Ad26.COV2.S at low or high dose, single or two shots; a few received placebo; per-sample allocation not given. Day 63 following the first vaccine or placebo injection was when the samples were taken. This vaccine is an Ad26 vector that expresses the Wuhan-strain SARS-CoV-2 spike. Measured with immunoSEQ multiplex PCR; TCRdb has only the in-frame clones, and not every one. Of under 400,000 clones in the sample, around 86% were seen once. The TCR originated in a person between 18 and 65 years old who received the Ad26.COV2.S COVID-19 vaccine or a placebo. The sample consisted of peripheral blood, taken in a trial of Ad26.COV2.S vaccine versus placebo.

In DNA, the CDR3 is TGTGCTAGTGGCATAAGCGGGGGGGCAACAGATACGCAGTATTTT. This gives the protein CASGISGGATDTQYF. The chain is built from TRBV12-5 and TRBJ2-3, with 10 bases matching TRBD2. Germline values: CDR1 LGHNT, CDR2 FRNRAP. The CDR3 extends over 15 amino acids. V lost 6 bases, J lost 3 bases, and 6 bases stayed unmatched.